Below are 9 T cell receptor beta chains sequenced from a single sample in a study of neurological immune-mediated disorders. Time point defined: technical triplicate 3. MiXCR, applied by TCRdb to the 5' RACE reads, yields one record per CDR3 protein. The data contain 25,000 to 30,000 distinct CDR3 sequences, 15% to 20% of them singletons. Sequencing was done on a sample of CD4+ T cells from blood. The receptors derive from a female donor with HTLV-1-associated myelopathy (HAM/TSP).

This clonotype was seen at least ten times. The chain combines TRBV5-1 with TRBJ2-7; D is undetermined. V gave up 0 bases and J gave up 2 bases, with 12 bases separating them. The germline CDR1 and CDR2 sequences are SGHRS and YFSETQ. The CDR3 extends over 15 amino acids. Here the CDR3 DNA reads TGCGCCAGCAGCTTGGAATCCTACCCCACCTACGAGCAGTACTTC. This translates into CASSLESYPTYEQYF.

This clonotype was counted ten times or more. CDR3 sequence reads: CASSLEGAVGGETQYF. Here the CDR3 DNA reads TGTGCCAGCAGCTTAGAGGGAGCGGTCGGTGGGGAGACCCAGTACTTC. The chain joins TRBV7-2 to TRBJ2-5, with D possibly being TRBD2 (5 bases). The germline V and J ends were trimmed by 1 base and 5 bases, with 17 bases remaining between them. The CDR3 contains 16 residues. Germline CDR1 is SGHTA and CDR2 is FQGNSA.

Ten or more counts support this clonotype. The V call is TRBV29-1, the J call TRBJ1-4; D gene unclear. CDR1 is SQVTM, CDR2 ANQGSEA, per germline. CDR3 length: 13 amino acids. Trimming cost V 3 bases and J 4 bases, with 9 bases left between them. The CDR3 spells CSVEVPGNEKLFF. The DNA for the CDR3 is TGCAGCGTTGAGGTCCCCGGTAATGAAAAACTGTTTTTT.

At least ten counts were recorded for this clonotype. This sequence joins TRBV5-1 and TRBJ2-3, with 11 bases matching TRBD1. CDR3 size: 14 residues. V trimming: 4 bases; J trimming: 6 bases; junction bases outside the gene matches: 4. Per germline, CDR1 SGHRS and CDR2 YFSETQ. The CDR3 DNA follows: TGCGCCAGCAGCCTGGGACAGGGGGTTGATACGCAGTATTTT. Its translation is CASSLGQGVDTQYF. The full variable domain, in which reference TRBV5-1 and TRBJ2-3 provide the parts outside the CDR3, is KAGVTQTPRYLIKTRGQQVTLSCSPISGHRSVSWYQQTPGQGLQFLFEYFSETQRNKGNFPGRFSGRQFSNSRSEMNVSTLELGDSALYLCASSLGQGVDTQYFGPGTRLTVL.

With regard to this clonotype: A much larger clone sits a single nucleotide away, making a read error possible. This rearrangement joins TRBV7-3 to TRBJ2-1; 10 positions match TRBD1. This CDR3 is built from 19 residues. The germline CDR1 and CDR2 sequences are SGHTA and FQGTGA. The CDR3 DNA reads TGTGCCATCAGCCCAAGAGCCAGTCCGACAGGGGGCCTCTACAATGAGCAGTTCTTC. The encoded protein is CAISPRASPTGGLYNEQFF.

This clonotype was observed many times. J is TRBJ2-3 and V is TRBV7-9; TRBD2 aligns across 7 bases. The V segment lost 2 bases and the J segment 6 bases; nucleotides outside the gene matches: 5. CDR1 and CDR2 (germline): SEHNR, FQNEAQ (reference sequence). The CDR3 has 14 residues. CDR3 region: CASSLFDSGDTQYF. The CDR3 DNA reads TGTGCCAGCAGCTTATTCGATAGCGGGGATACGCAGTATTTT.

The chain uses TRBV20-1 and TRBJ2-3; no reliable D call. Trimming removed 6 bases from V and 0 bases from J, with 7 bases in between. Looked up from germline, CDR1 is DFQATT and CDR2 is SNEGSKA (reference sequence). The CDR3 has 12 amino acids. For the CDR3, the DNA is TGCAGTGCCTCGGAGAGCACAGATACGCAGTATTTT. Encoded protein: CSASESTDTQYF.

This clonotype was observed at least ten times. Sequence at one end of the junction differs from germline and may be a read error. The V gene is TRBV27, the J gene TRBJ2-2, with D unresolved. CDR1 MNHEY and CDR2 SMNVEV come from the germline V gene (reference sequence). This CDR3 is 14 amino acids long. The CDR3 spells CANSPLAGTGELFF. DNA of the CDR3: TGTGCCAACAGTCCCTTAGCTGGAACCGGGGAGCTGTTTTTT.

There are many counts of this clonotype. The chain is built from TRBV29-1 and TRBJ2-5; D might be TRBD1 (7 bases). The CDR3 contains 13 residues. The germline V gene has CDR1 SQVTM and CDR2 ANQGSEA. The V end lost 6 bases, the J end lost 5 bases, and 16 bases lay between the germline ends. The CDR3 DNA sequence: TGCAGCGTGACCGGAGGGGGCGGTGAGACCCAGTACTTC. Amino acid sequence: CSVTGGGGETQYF.